The 2 T cell receptor beta chains listed next were all sequenced from one sample in a study of T cells after yellow fever vaccination (dated by TCRdb to between 2019 and 2020). The intended sense of this specimen's treatment or condition label: live attenuated yellow fever vaccine strain. Receptors were amplified or captured by 5' RACE. This sample was sequenced with an Illumina HiSeq 2500. TCRdb reprocessed the public reads (quality trimming at Q25 with fastp, clone calling with MiXCR) and kept in-frame beta chains. All rows with the same CDR3 protein become a single entry with the most common DNA and genes. The sample has approximately 550,000 distinct CDR3 sequences on record, 13% of them singletons. The leading ten clones occupy more than 13% of the sample. This sample comprised PBMCs, obtained on the day of the yellow fever booster vaccination. The receptors shown here come from a man aged 25-45 years who received the YFV17D yellow fever vaccine.

The rearrangement links TRBV10-3 to TRBJ2-3, with TRBD2 matching over 9 bases. Looked up from germline, CDR1 is ENHRY and CDR2 is SYGVKD. J lost 4 bases, V lost 0 bases, and 8 bases had no gene match. This CDR3 contains 17 residues. CDR3: CAISESGTSFWADTQYF. CDR3 nucleotides: TGTGCCATCAGTGAGTCGGGGACTAGCTTTTGGGCAGATACGCAGTATTTT.

This rearrangement joins TRBV18 to TRBJ2-1, with 11 positions matching TRBD2. CDR1 is KGHSH and CDR2 is LQKENI in the germline V gene. This CDR3 comprises 17 residues. V lost 3 bases and J lost 3; bases outside the gene matches: 7. CDR3 bases: TGTGCCAGCTCACCTTTTTCCGGGACTAGCGGCTACAATGAGCAGTTCTTC. It encodes CASSPFSGTSGYNEQFF.